This T cell receptor beta chain was identified in a study of CD8 T cells in ankylosing spondylitis. Notes on the study in general: Reactive arthritis synovial fluid and blood were previously reported to contain some motif variants. What seemed typical of ankylosing spondylitis blood was a TCR beta motif built from several highly homologous variants.

Generation of TCR beta libraries employed quantitative 5'-RACE incorporating molecular barcodes. In TCRdb, the 5' RACE reads were re-called with MiXCR into one record per CDR3 protein. The sample lists 670,000 or so distinct CDR3 sequences, roughly 19% occurring once. Trimming removed 2 bases from V and 3 bases from J; junction bases left unmatched: 8. Germline assignment: CDR1 DFQATT and CDR2 SNEGSKA (reference sequence). This CDR3 is built from 15 residues. Notes on this clonotype: Its antigen is still unknown.

The specimen sequenced was blood, either unsorted or a sorted T cell fraction (not recorded which). The TCR was taken from a male donor with ankylosing spondylitis. The genes are TRBV20-1 and TRBJ2-3; the match to TRBD2 covers 7 bases. The CDR3 DNA reads TGCAGTGCTAGAAGTTTGGGCGGGAGAACAGATACGCAGTATTTT. Residues: CSARSLGGRTDTQYF.